This T cell receptor (beta chain) was recovered during a study of T cell responses to AZD1222 COVID-19 vaccine. Measured with immunoSEQ multiplex PCR; TCRdb has only the in-frame clones, and not every one. This repertoire shows about 130,000 clones, approximately 90% found once; its top ten account for roughly a tenth. Broader study findings: No repertoire was sampled before or during the peak T cell response, only after it. Females made up more of the donors, who were largely white British, and clonal diversity may have come out too low. The CD4 TCRs associated with vaccination extended across spike and predominated at 160-218 and 743-854. Two AZD1222 administrations were followed by greater Spike-specific TCR breadth and depth.

V was pared by 0 bases and J by 5 bases, with 14 bases between. CDR1 and CDR2 (germline): SGHRS, YFSETQ. The CDR3 loop spans 16 amino acids. With respect to this clone: What it binds is not known.

Source: peripheral blood, taken 28 days after the second AZD1222 dose. This chain links TRBV5-1 with TRBJ1-4; a possible D gene is TRBD1 (6 bases). This TCR came from an adult who received the AZD1222 COVID-19 vaccine. The CDR3 here is CASSLAGDTKNEKLFF. DNA for the CDR3: TGCGCCAGCAGCTTGGCCGGGGACACGAAGAATGAAAAACTGTTTTTT.